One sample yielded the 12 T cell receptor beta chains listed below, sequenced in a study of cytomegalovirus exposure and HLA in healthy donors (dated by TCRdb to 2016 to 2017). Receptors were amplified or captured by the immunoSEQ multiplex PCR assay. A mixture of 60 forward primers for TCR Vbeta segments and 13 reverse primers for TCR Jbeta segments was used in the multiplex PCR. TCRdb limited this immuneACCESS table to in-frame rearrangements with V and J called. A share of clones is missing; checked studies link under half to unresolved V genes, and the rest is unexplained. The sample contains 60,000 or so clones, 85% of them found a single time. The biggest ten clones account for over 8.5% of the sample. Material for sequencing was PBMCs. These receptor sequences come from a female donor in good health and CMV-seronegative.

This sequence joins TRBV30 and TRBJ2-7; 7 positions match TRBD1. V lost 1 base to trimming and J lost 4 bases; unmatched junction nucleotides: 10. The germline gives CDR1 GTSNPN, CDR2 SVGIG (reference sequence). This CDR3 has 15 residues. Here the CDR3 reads CAWSATGKSRYEQYF. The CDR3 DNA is TGTGCCTGGAGTGCGACAGGGAAGTCCAGGTACGAGCAGTACTTC.

CDR3: CASTLGGRRYF. CDR3 bases: TGTGCCAGCACCCTAGGGGGTAGGAGGTACTTC. The gene calls are TRBV6-6 and TRBJ2-5; perhaps TRBD1 as D (6 bases). Germline CDR1 is MNHNY and CDR2 is SVGAGI (reference sequence). The CDR3 runs to 11 residues. Trimming cost V 7 bases and J 13 bases, with 16 bases left between them.

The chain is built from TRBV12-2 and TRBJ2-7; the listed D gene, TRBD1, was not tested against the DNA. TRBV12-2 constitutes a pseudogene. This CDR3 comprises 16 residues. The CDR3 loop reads CASRLALRQSSYEQYF. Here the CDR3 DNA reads TGTGCAAGTCGCTTAGCGCTGAGACAGAGCTCCTACGAGCAGTACTTC.

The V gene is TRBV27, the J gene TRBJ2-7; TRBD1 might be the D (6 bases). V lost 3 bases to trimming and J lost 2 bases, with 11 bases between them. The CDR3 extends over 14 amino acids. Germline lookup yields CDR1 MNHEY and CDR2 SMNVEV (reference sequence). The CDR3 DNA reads TGTGCCAGCAGTTTTTCACAGGGCCCCTACGAGCAGTACTTC. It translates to CASSFSQGPYEQYF.

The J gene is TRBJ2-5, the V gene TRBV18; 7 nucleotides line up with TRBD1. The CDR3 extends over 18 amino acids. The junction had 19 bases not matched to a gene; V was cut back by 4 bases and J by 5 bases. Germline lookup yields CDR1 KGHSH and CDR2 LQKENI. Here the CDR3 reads CASSLGNRGLSLGETQYF. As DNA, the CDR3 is TGTGCCAGCTCACTGGGAAATAGGGGGCTGTCTCTCGGTGAGACCCAGTACTTC.

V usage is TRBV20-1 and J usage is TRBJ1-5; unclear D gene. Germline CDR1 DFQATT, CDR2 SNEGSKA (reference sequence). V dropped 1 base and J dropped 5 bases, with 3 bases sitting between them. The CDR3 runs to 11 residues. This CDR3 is CSARGDQPQHF. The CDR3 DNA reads TGCAGTGCTAGAGGAGATCAGCCCCAGCATTTT.

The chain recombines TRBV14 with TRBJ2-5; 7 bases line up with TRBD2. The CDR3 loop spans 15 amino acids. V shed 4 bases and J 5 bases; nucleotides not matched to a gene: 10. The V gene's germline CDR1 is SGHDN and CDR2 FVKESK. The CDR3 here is CASSPSGYASETQYF. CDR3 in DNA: TGTGCCAGCAGCCCTAGCGGTTACGCTTCGGAGACCCAGTACTTC.

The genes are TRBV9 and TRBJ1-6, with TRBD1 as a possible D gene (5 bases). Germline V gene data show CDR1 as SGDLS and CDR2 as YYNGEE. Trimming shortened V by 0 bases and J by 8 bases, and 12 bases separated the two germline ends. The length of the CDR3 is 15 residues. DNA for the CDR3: TGTGCCAGCAGCGTAGGGGGGGGTTGGGATTCACCCCTCCACTTT. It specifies CASSVGGGWDSPLHF.

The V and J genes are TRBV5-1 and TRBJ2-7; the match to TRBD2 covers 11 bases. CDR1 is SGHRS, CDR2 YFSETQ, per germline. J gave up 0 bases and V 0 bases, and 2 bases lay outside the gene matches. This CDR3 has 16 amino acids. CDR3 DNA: TGCGCCAGCAGCTTGGGTACTAGCGGGAGCTCCTACGAGCAGTACTTC. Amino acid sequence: CASSLGTSGSSYEQYF.

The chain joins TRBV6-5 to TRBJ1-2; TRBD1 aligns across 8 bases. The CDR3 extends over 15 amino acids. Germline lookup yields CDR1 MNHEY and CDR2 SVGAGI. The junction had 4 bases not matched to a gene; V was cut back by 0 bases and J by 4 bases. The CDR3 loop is CASSYSIGQGYGYTF. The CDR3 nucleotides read TGTGCCAGCAGTTACTCGATCGGACAGGGCTATGGCTACACCTTC.

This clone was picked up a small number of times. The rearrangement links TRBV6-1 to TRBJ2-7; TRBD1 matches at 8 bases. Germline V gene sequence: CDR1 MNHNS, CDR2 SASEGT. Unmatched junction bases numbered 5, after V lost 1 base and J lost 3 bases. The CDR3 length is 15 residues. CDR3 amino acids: CASSEGGQGIYEQYF. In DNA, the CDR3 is TGTGCCAGCAGTGAAGGTGGACAGGGCATCTACGAGCAGTACTTC.

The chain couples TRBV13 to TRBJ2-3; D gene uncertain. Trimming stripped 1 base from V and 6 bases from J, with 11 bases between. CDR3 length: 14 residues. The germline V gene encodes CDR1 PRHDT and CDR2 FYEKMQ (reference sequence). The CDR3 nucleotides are TGTGCCAGCAGCTTAGAGGTGACCGGGGATACGCAGTATTTT. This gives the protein CASSLEVTGDTQYF.